Following are 13 T cell receptor beta chains from one sample sequenced in a study of blood T cell repertoires in COVID-19. Using immunoSEQ multiplex PCR, the repertoire was profiled, and TCRdb retains in-frame clones only, with some absent. This table has tens of thousands of clones, 75% to 95% appearing once. Material for sequencing was peripheral blood. These TCRs come from a woman aged 50 to 65 in a cohort sampled during active COVID-19.

The chain joins TRBV2 to TRBJ2-7; D perhaps matches TRBD1 (5 bases). V lost 4 bases to trimming and J lost 3 bases, with 13 bases between them. This CDR3 is 14 amino acids long. Germline V CDR1 and CDR2: SNHLY, FYNNEI. The chain's CDR3 is CASSARELGYEQYF. The CDR3 DNA reads TGTGCCAGCAGTGCCAGGGAATTGGGCTACGAGCAGTACTTC.

The J gene is TRBJ2-3, the V gene TRBV4-1; 8 positions agree with TRBD2. J was trimmed by 1 base and V by 0 bases; bases with no gene match: 9. CDR3 length: 18 amino acids. Germline CDR1 reads MGHRA; CDR2 reads YSYEKL. This CDR3 is CASSQDPPAGVGTDTQYF. Here the CDR3 DNA reads TGCGCCAGCAGCCAAGATCCCCCAGCGGGAGTAGGCACAGATACGCAGTATTTT.

This clone has only one observation. The chain links TRBV19 to TRBJ1-1; perhaps TRBD1 as D (5 bases). The CDR3 spans 15 residues. V shed 1 base and J shed 0 bases, with 9 bases lying between them. Germline CDR1 reads LNHDA; CDR2 reads SQIVND (reference sequence). In nucleotides, the CDR3 is TGTGCCAGTAGTATAGGGGGCCCGCTGAACACTGAAGCTTTCTTT. Amino acid sequence: CASSIGGPLNTEAFF.

Comment on this clone: Other nucleotide sequences in the sample specify the same CDR3. This chain connects TRBV6-5 to TRBJ1-5; 7 bases fit TRBD1. The CDR3 is 14 amino acids. After removal of 5 bases from V and 2 bases from J, the junction contained 3 bases not matched to a gene. The germline V gene encodes CDR1 MNHEY and CDR2 SVGAGI. CDR3 sequence: CASSRDRGNQPQHF. The CDR3 DNA follows: TGTGCCAGCAGTAGAGACAGGGGCAATCAGCCCCAGCATTTT.

The V and J genes are TRBV29-1 and TRBJ2-5; the D is unclear. V was shortened by 4 bases and J by 3 bases, with 9 bases between the two germline ends. Per germline, CDR1 SQVTM and CDR2 ANQGSEA. The CDR3 is 12 amino acids. The CDR3 sequence: CSVGYTEETQYF. The CDR3 DNA reads as TGCAGCGTTGGATATACAGAAGAGACCCAGTACTTC.

V gene TRBV18 combines with J gene TRBJ1-1; 7 nucleotides align to TRBD1. Trimming cost V 0 bases and J 4 bases; bases outside gene matches: 20. This CDR3 has 20 residues. Germline CDR1 is KGHSH and CDR2 is LQKENI. This CDR3 reads CASSPPNTVGWATGSTEAFF. CDR3 sequence (DNA): TGTGCCAGCTCACCACCGAACACCGTAGGATGGGCGACAGGGAGCACTGAAGCTTTCTTT.

As concerns this clone: In the same sample, other DNA sequences code for this CDR3. This chain links TRBV5-1 with TRBJ2-3, with D uncertain. There are 14 residues in the CDR3. Germline V lookup: CDR1 SGHRS, CDR2 YFSETQ. V lost 3 bases, J lost 0 bases, and 8 bases lay in between. The CDR3: CASSWAESTDTQYF. DNA of the CDR3: TGCGCCAGCAGCTGGGCAGAGAGCACAGATACGCAGTATTTT.

This chain links TRBV30 with TRBJ1-6, with D tentatively TRBD1 (5 bases). Trimming left V 2 bases short and J 6 bases short, with 14 bases between. This CDR3 has 15 residues. In germline, CDR1 is GTSNPN, CDR2 SVGIG (reference sequence). CDR3 loop: CAWSRSGRVNSPLHF. The CDR3 bases are TGTGCCTGGAGTCGGAGTGGCAGGGTTAATTCACCCCTCCACTTT.

V usage is TRBV7-9 and J usage is TRBJ1-1; 10 nucleotides match TRBD1. The CDR3 covers 15 residues. With 6 bases clipped from V and 1 base from J, the junction kept 5 bases outside the gene matches. Germline-derived CDR1 and CDR2 are SEHNR and FQNEAQ (reference sequence). The CDR3: CASRGQGIGNTEAFF. In DNA form, the CDR3 reads TGTGCCAGCAGGGGACAGGGGATCGGGAACACTGAAGCTTTCTTT.

The J gene is TRBJ2-1, the V gene TRBV9; 7 nucleotides agree with TRBD1. Germline loops: CDR1 SGDLS, CDR2 YYNGEE. The CDR3 length is 15 residues. The trim removed 2 bases at V and 2 bases at J, leaving 4 bases unmatched. In DNA, the CDR3 is TGTGCCAGCAGCGTCCGGGACAGCCCCTACAATGAGCAGTTCTTC. Its translation is CASSVRDSPYNEQFF.

The V gene is TRBV18, the J gene TRBJ1-2; 10 positions agree with TRBD1. After removal of 3 bases from V and 8 bases from J, the junction contained 6 bases not matched to a gene. Germline CDR1 and CDR2: KGHSH and LQKENI. The CDR3 loop spans 14 amino acids. CDR3 residues: CASSPSGTGVGYTF. The CDR3 DNA sequence: TGTGCCAGCTCACCTTCCGGGACAGGGGTAGGCTACACCTTC.

The J gene is TRBJ2-3, the V gene TRBV10-1; TRBD2 agrees at 7 bases. J gave up 7 bases and V 2 bases, and 12 bases lay outside the gene matches. CDR1 and CDR2 (germline): WNHNN, SYGVQD (reference sequence). This CDR3 is 16 amino acids long. The CDR3, as DNA: TGCGCCAGCAGTGAGACAGCGCGGGGGATTGGCAATACGCAGTATTTT. This encodes CASSETARGIGNTQYF.

The V gene is TRBV5-1, the J gene TRBJ2-5; 8 bases match TRBD1. The V segment lost 4 bases and the J segment 7 bases; nucleotides outside the gene matches: 12. This CDR3 is built from 15 residues. Germline lookup yields CDR1 SGHRS and CDR2 YFSETQ. CDR3 amino acids: CASSLGQGEGGTQYF. For the CDR3, the DNA is TGCGCCAGCAGCCTAGGACAGGGCGAAGGGGGGACCCAGTACTTC.